This T cell receptor (beta chain) derives from a study of post-analysis software for immune sequencing data. Turning to the study itself: Included among the disease courses, which were recorded for the cohort, were relapsing-remitting, secondary progressive and progressive-relapsing multiple sclerosis. The study's findings and limits: Clustering by F measure revealed strong co-clustering among samples prepared together in one batch.

Tagging with unique molecular identifiers was a feature of the TCR beta cDNA libraries. cDNA molecules numbering roughly 0.5 million came from about 1 to 10 million T cells. One entry per CDR3 protein results from TCRdb running MiXCR on the PCR reads. The profile covers about 770,000 distinct CDR3 sequences, with under 60% appearing a single time and roughly 5.2% taken by the ten largest. This clonotype was seen a handful of times. No antigen is known for it. The receptor's source is a girl aged 10 to 17 with multiple sclerosis. The specimen was blood.

The CDR3, as DNA: TGTGCCAGCAGTGAATCGTATAGAGAGCCCGGAGTTCAGCAGTACTTC. Amino acids: CASSESYREPGVQQYF. The V gene is TRBV25-1, the J gene TRBJ2-7; D is ambiguous. This CDR3 is 16 amino acids long. CDR1 and CDR2 (germline): MGHDK, SYGVNS. V lost 1 base, J lost 8 bases, and 21 bases lay in between.